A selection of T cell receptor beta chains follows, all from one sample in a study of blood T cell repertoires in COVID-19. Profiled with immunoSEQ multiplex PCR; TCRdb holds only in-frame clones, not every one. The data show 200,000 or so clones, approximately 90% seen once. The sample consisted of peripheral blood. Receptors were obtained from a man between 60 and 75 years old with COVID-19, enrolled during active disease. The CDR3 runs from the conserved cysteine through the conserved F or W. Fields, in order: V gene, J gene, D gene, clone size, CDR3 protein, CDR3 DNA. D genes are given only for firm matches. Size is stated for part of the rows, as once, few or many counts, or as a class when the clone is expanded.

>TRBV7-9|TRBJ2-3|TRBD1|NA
CASSLGDRDTDTQYF
TGTGCCAGCAGCTTAGGGGACAGGGATACAGATACGCAGTATTTT
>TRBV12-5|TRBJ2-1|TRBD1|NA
CASGLGQGLVNEQFF
TGTGCTAGTGGTCTGGGACAGGGGCTGGTCAATGAGCAGTTCTTC
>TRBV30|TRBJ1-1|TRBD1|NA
CAWSVGQGGTEAFF
TGTGCCTGGAGTGTGGGACAGGGGGGGACTGAAGCTTTCTTT
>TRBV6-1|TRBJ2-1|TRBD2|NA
CASSESGGYEQFF
TGTGCCAGCAGTGAAAGCGGGGGGTATGAGCAGTTCTTC
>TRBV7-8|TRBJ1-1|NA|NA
CASSPLQDVRNTEAFF
TGTGCCAGCAGCCCCTTACAGGATGTGCGGAACACTGAAGCTTTCTTT
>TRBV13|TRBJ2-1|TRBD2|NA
CASSTPAGGNEQFF
TGTGCCAGCAGCACCCCAGCGGGGGGTAATGAGCAGTTCTTC
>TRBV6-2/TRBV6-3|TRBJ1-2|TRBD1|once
CASSRPDRDPYGYTF
TGTGCCAGCAGTCGCCCGGACAGGGATCCCTATGGCTACACCTTC
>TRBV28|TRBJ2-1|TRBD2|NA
CASSLSGLAGRDEQFF
TGTGCCAGCAGTCTGAGCGGACTAGCGGGACGGGATGAGCAGTTCTTC
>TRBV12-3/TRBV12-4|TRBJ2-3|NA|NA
CASRPSVVVTQYF
TGTGCCAGCAGACCCTCGGTAGTCGTGACGCAGTATTTT
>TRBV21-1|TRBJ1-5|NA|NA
CASSKVLNSNQPQHF
TGTGCCAGCAGCAAAGTCCTTAATAGCAATCAGCCCCAGCATTTT
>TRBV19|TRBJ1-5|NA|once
CASSLWGVSNQPQHF
TGTGCCAGTAGCCTTTGGGGGGTCAGCAATCAGCCCCAGCATTTT
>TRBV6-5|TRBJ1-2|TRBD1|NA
CASYTGGLGYTF
TGTGCCAGTTACACAGGGGGCTTGGGCTACACCTTC
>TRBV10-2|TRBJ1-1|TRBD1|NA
CASSMGQIMNTEAFF
TGCGCCAGCAGTATGGGACAGATAATGAACACTGAAGCTTTCTTT
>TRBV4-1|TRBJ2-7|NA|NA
CASSQDSFAEQYF
TGCGCCAGCAGCCAAGACAGTTTCGCCGAGCAGTACTTC
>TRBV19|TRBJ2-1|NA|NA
CASRIGGLVTGEQFF
TGTGCCAGTAGGATCGGGGGTCTGGTCACCGGTGAGCAGTTCTTC
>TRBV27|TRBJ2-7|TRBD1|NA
CASSQDRGYEQYF
TGTGCCAGCAGCCAGGACAGGGGGTACGAGCAGTACTTC
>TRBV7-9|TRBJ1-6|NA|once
CASSLVAGVDYNSPLHF
TGTGCCAGCAGCTTAGTCGCCGGGGTCGATTATAATTCACCCCTCCACTTT
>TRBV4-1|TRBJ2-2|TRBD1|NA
CASSPTQGAVSANTGELFF
TGCGCCAGCAGCCCGACACAGGGGGCTGTTAGTGCAAACACCGGGGAGCTGTTTTTT
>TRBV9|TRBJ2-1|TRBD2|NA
CASSVVPSTSGGGNEQFF
TGTGCCAGCAGCGTAGTTCCCTCGACTAGCGGGGGTGGGAATGAGCAGTTCTTC
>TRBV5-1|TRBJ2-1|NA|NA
CASSSQGSTYNEQFF
TGCGCCAGCAGCTCCCAGGGGAGCACCTACAATGAGCAGTTCTTC
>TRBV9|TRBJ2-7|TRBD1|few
CASSTGQGSSYEQYF
TGTGCCAGCAGCACGGGACAGGGAAGCTCCTACGAGCAGTACTTC
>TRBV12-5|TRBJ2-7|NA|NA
CASGRRDSALYEQYF
TGTGCTAGTGGTAGGCGGGATTCGGCCCTCTACGAGCAGTACTTC
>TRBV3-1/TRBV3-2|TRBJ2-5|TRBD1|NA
CASSQGQGAYGQETQYF
TGTGCCAGCAGCCAGGGTCAGGGGGCGTACGGGCAAGAGACCCAGTACTTC
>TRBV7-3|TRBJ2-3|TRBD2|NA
CASSLRGGSDRGTDTQYF
TGTGCCAGCAGCTTGAGGGGCGGGAGTGACCGCGGCACAGATACGCAGTATTTT
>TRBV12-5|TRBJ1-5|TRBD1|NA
CASDEDREYQPQHF
TGTGCTAGTGACGAGGACAGGGAGTACCAGCCCCAGCATTTT
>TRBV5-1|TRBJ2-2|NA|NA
CASSLGRGTGELFF
TGCGCCAGCAGCTTGGGCCGGGGTACCGGGGAGCTGTTTTTT
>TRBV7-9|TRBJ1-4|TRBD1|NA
CASSSLGPGQVDEKLFF
TGTGCCAGCAGCTCCTTAGGACCGGGACAGGTTGATGAAAAACTGTTTTTT
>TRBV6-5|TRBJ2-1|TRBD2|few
CASSYQLAGDEQFF
TGTGCCAGCAGTTACCAACTAGCGGGGGATGAGCAGTTCTTC
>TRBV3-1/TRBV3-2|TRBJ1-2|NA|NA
CASSQVRGNYGYTF
TGTGCCAGCAGCCAAGTAAGGGGTAACTATGGCTACACCTTC
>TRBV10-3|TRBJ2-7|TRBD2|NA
CAISESLGTSGGAFYEQYF
TGTGCCATCAGTGAGTCGTTGGGGACTAGCGGGGGGGCGTTCTACGAGCAGTACTTC
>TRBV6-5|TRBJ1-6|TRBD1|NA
CASSPGTGVNSPLHF
TGTGCCAGCAGTCCAGGGACAGGGGTCAATTCACCCCTCCACTTT
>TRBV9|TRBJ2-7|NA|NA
CASSVSTGTYEQYF
TGTGCCAGCAGCGTTTCAACAGGGACCTACGAGCAGTACTTC
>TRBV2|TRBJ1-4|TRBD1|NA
CATRDRGASGEKLFF
TGTGCCACCCGGGACAGGGGGGCTTCGGGTGAAAAACTGTTTTTT
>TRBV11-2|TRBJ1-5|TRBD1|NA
CASSRGTASNQPQHF
TGTGCCAGCAGCCGCGGGACAGCCTCGAATCAGCCCCAGCATTTT
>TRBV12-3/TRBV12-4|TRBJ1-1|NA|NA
CASSFSRGTEAFF
TGTGCCAGCAGTTTTTCCCGAGGCACTGAAGCTTTCTTT
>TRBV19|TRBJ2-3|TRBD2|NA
CASTPGTSGGLDTQYF
TGTGCCAGTACCCCAGGGACTAGCGGGGGTCTAGATACGCAGTATTTT
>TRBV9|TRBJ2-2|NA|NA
CASSGRQGPTGELFF
TGTGCCAGCAGCGGGAGGCAGGGGCCGACCGGGGAGCTGTTTTTT
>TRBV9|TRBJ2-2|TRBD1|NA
CASSETGVNTGELFF
TGTGCCAGCAGCGAGACAGGGGTCAACACCGGGGAGCTGTTTTTT
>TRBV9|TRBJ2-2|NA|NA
CASSPYSTGELFF
TGTGCCAGCAGCCCCTACAGCACCGGGGAGCTGTTTTTT
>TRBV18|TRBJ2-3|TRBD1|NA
CASSPMGQGTDTQYF
TGTGCCAGCTCACCCATGGGACAGGGGACAGATACGCAGTATTTT
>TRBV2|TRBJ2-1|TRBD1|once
CASSLQGAMNNEQFF
TGTGCCAGCAGTTTACAGGGGGCCATGAACAATGAGCAGTTCTTC
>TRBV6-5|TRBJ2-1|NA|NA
CASSPRVLSYNEQFF
TGTGCCAGCAGTCCCCGTGTCCTGTCCTACAATGAGCAGTTCTTC
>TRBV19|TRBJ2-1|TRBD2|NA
CASSIQRGPPYNEQFF
TGTGCCAGTAGTATCCAGCGGGGCCCTCCCTACAATGAGCAGTTCTTC
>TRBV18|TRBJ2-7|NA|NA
CASSLHRAYEQYF
TGTGCCAGCTCTCTACACAGGGCCTACGAGCAGTACTTC
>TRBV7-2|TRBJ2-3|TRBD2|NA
CASSLGGSPDTQYF
TGTGCCAGCAGCTTAGGCGGGAGCCCAGATACGCAGTATTTT
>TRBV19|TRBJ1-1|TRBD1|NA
CASSSRQGPDTEAFF
TGTGCCAGTAGTTCCCGACAGGGCCCAGACACTGAAGCTTTCTTT
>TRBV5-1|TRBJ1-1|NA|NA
CASSLELVKGTEAFF
TGCGCCAGCAGCTTGGAACTGGTAAAGGGGACTGAAGCTTTCTTT
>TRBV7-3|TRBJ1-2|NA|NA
CASSLRSGEGYTF
TGTGCCAGCAGCTTACGATCGGGGGAAGGCTACACCTTC
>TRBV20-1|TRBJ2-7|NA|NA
CSARLYYEQYF
TGCAGTGCTAGACTATACTACGAGCAGTACTTC
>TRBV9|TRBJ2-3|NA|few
CASSVGRGRGDTQYF
TGTGCCAGCAGCGTAGGGAGGGGACGTGGAGATACGCAGTATTTT
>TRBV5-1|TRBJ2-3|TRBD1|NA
CASSSQTGSTDTQYF
TGCGCCAGCAGCTCACAGACAGGGAGCACAGATACGCAGTATTTT
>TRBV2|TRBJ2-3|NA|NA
CASRNSRDTQYF
TGTGCCAGCAGGAATAGCCGGGATACGCAGTATTTT
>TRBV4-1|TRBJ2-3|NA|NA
CASSQVLGDFRDTQYF
TGCGCCAGCAGCCAAGTTCTAGGGGATTTTAGAGATACGCAGTATTTT
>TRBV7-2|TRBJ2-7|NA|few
CASSLDRAYEQYF
TGTGCCAGCAGCTTAGACAGGGCCTACGAGCAGTACTTC
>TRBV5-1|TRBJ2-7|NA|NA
CASSLVAGRNEQYF
TGCGCCAGCAGCTTGGTGGCGGGGAGGAACGAGCAGTACTTC
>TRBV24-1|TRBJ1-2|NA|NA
CATSDKTHSYGYTF
TGTGCCACCAGTGATAAGACACACTCCTATGGCTACACCTTC
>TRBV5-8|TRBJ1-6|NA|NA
CASSFGRRLSSYNSPLHF
TGTGCCAGCAGCTTTGGAAGACGACTGAGCTCCTATAATTCACCCCTCCACTTT
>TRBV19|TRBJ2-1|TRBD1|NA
CAIRQGAGEQFF
TGTGCCATAAGACAGGGGGCAGGTGAGCAGTTCTTC
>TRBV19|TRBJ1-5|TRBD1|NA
CASSSGDRGNQPQHF
TGTGCCAGTAGTTCAGGCGACAGGGGTAATCAGCCCCAGCATTTT
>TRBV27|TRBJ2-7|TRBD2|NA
CASSGDLTLAGGGHEQYF
TGTGCCAGCAGTGGGGACCTAACCCTAGCGGGAGGTGGTCACGAGCAGTACTTC